These T cell receptor beta chains were read from a single sample in a study of T cell responses to AZD1222 COVID-19 vaccine. Assay used: immunoSEQ multiplex PCR; TCRdb lists only in-frame clones, some missing. The sample includes about 100,000 clones, nearly 95% of them seen just once. The sample consisted of peripheral blood, taken on day 0 of AZD1222 vaccination. The receptors derive from an adult in good health. Both conserved end residues are part of each CDR3. A D gene is named only where the DNA matches it firmly. Not all rows give a size; the values are once, few, many and, for expanded clones, a class.

d_gene: TRBD1; j_gene: TRBJ2-7; abundance: once; v_gene: TRBV5-1; CDR3aa: CASSPSPGQGNNEQYF; CDR3nt: TGCGCCAGCAGCCCCTCTCCGGGACAGGGAAATAACGAGCAGTACTTC
d_gene: TRBD2; j_gene: TRBJ2-1; abundance: once; v_gene: TRBV27; CDR3aa: CASSPVLLVAGEVEQFF; CDR3nt: TGTGCCAGCAGCCCCGTCCTGTTGGTAGCGGGGGAGGTTGAGCAGTTCTTC
d_gene: -; j_gene: TRBJ1-6; abundance: -; v_gene: TRBV2; CDR3aa: CASSSGSGVSGGPLHF; CDR3nt: TGTGCCAGCAGCTCAGGGAGTGGGGTTTCCGGGGGACCCCTCCACTTT
d_gene: -; j_gene: TRBJ1-1; abundance: -; v_gene: TRBV28; CDR3aa: CATTLPTRNTEAFF; CDR3nt: TGTGCCACCACGCTACCAACACGGAACACTGAAGCTTTCTTT
d_gene: -; j_gene: TRBJ1-5; abundance: -; v_gene: TRBV2; CDR3aa: CASSEPGGDQPQHF; CDR3nt: TGTGCCAGCAGTGAACCTGGGGGAGATCAGCCCCAGCATTTT
d_gene: -; j_gene: TRBJ2-7; abundance: -; v_gene: TRBV4-1; CDR3aa: CASSQEYDGPYEQYF; CDR3nt: TGCGCCAGCAGCCAAGAATACGACGGACCTTACGAGCAGTACTTC
d_gene: TRBD1; j_gene: TRBJ2-7; abundance: -; v_gene: TRBV28; CDR3aa: CASNTQGASYEQYF; CDR3nt: TGTGCCAGCAATACCCAGGGGGCTTCCTACGAGCAGTACTTC
d_gene: -; j_gene: TRBJ1-2; abundance: -; v_gene: TRBV30; CDR3aa: CAWRLTHYGYTF; CDR3nt: TGTGCCTGGAGACTGACACACTATGGCTACACCTTC
d_gene: TRBD2; j_gene: TRBJ2-5; abundance: -; v_gene: TRBV5-1; CDR3aa: CASSSGTSGRARGETQYF; CDR3nt: TGCGCCAGCAGCTCGGGGACTAGCGGGAGGGCCAGGGGAGAGACCCAGTACTTC
d_gene: -; j_gene: TRBJ1-2; abundance: once; v_gene: TRBV5-1; CDR3aa: CASSLEGGYTF; CDR3nt: TGCGCCAGCAGCTTGGAAGGTGGCTACACCTTC
d_gene: -; j_gene: TRBJ2-5; abundance: once; v_gene: TRBV6-2/TRBV6-3; CDR3aa: CASSNLRGVRWEETQYF; CDR3nt: TGTGCCAGCAGCAATCTCAGGGGCGTTCGGTGGGAAGAGACCCAGTACTTC
d_gene: TRBD1; j_gene: TRBJ2-7; abundance: once; v_gene: TRBV18; CDR3aa: CASSRGPESYEQYF; CDR3nt: TGTGCCAGCTCCAGGGGGCCCGAATCCTACGAGCAGTACTTC
d_gene: -; j_gene: TRBJ1-6; abundance: -; v_gene: TRBV6-5; CDR3aa: CARLKGRNNSPLHF; CDR3nt: TGTGCCCGCTTAAAGGGCCGAAATAATTCACCCCTCCACTTT
d_gene: -; j_gene: TRBJ2-3; abundance: -; v_gene: TRBV21-1; CDR3aa: CASSKIVTVPDTQYF; CDR3nt: TGTGCCAGCAGCAAAATTGTTACAGTCCCAGATACGCAGTATTTT
d_gene: -; j_gene: TRBJ2-7; abundance: -; v_gene: TRBV5-1; CDR3aa: CASSFSRSYEQYF; CDR3nt: TGCGCCAGCAGCTTCTCACGGTCCTACGAGCAGTACTTC
d_gene: -; j_gene: TRBJ2-7; abundance: -; v_gene: TRBV28; CDR3aa: CASTRGAGTTLYEQYF; CDR3nt: TGTGCCAGCACTCGGGGGGCCGGGACAACCCTTTACGAGCAGTACTTC
d_gene: -; j_gene: TRBJ2-3; abundance: -; v_gene: TRBV9; CDR3aa: CASSVDGDTDTQYF; CDR3nt: TGTGCCAGCAGCGTAGATGGAGACACAGATACGCAGTATTTT
d_gene: -; j_gene: TRBJ2-6; abundance: few; v_gene: TRBV18; CDR3aa: CASSPQTLSGANVLTF; CDR3nt: TGTGCCAGCTCACCGCAGACTCTCTCTGGGGCCAACGTCCTGACTTTC
d_gene: -; j_gene: TRBJ2-1; abundance: -; v_gene: TRBV9; CDR3aa: CASSVGGGYNEQFF; CDR3nt: TGTGCCAGCAGCGTGGGAGGCGGATACAATGAGCAGTTCTTC
d_gene: -; j_gene: TRBJ1-6; abundance: -; v_gene: TRBV7-2; CDR3aa: CASTIPNSPLHF; CDR3nt: TGTGCCAGCACTATACCTAACTCACCCCTCCACTTT
d_gene: -; j_gene: TRBJ1-5; abundance: few; v_gene: TRBV19; CDR3aa: CASSKPQGRSNQPQHF; CDR3nt: TGTGCCAGTAGTAAGCCTCAGGGAAGGAGCAATCAGCCCCAGCATTTT
d_gene: -; j_gene: TRBJ1-6; abundance: -; v_gene: TRBV11-3; CDR3aa: CASSLDGDSPLHF; CDR3nt: TGTGCCAGCAGCTTAGACGGGGATTCACCCCTCCACTTT
d_gene: -; j_gene: TRBJ2-2; abundance: -; v_gene: TRBV5-1; CDR3aa: CASSFLAGSNTGELFF; CDR3nt: TGCGCCAGCAGCTTCTTAGCAGGCTCGAACACCGGGGAGCTGTTTTTT
d_gene: TRBD2; j_gene: TRBJ2-1; abundance: -; v_gene: TRBV3-1/TRBV3-2; CDR3aa: CASSPDGGGTSGSNNEQFF; CDR3nt: TGTGCCAGCAGCCCAGATGGCGGGGGGACTAGCGGTAGTAACAATGAGCAGTTCTTC
d_gene: TRBD2; j_gene: TRBJ2-1; abundance: -; v_gene: TRBV28; CDR3aa: CASSRLGLAGVEQFF; CDR3nt: TGTGCCAGCAGTCGCCTCGGGCTAGCGGGAGTGGAGCAGTTCTTC
d_gene: -; j_gene: TRBJ2-1; abundance: -; v_gene: TRBV9; CDR3aa: CASSAGVLGNEQFF; CDR3nt: TGTGCCAGCAGCGCGGGGGTCCTCGGCAATGAGCAGTTCTTC
d_gene: TRBD2; j_gene: TRBJ2-3; abundance: once; v_gene: TRBV7-9; CDR3aa: CASSLPLAGDLSLTDTQYF; CDR3nt: TGTGCCAGCAGCTTACCCCTAGCGGGAGATCTAAGTCTCACAGATACGCAGTATTTT
d_gene: -; j_gene: TRBJ2-5; abundance: -; v_gene: TRBV5-4; CDR3aa: CASSLGGTHQETQYF; CDR3nt: TGTGCCAGCAGCTTGGGTGGTACGCACCAAGAGACCCAGTACTTC
d_gene: -; j_gene: TRBJ1-5; abundance: -; v_gene: TRBV7-9; CDR3aa: CASSLSQGDNQPQHF; CDR3nt: TGTGCCAGCAGCTTATCACAGGGAGACAATCAGCCCCAGCATTTT
d_gene: TRBD2; j_gene: TRBJ2-3; abundance: -; v_gene: TRBV30; CDR3aa: CAWSPPGLAGGTDTQYF; CDR3nt: TGTGCCTGGAGTCCCCCAGGACTAGCGGGAGGCACAGATACGCAGTATTTT
d_gene: -; j_gene: TRBJ1-2; abundance: once; v_gene: TRBV5-1; CDR3aa: CASSLDLDIPNYGYTF; CDR3nt: TGCGCCAGCAGCCTAGATCTTGACATTCCTAACTATGGCTACACCTTC
d_gene: -; j_gene: TRBJ1-1; abundance: once; v_gene: TRBV19; CDR3aa: CASTIGRGRAFF; CDR3nt: TGTGCCAGTACCATAGGCCGGGGTCGTGCTTTCTTT
d_gene: -; j_gene: TRBJ2-1; abundance: -; v_gene: TRBV11-2; CDR3aa: CASSSGTLYNEQFF; CDR3nt: TGTGCCAGCAGCTCGGGGACTCTCTACAATGAGCAGTTCTTC
d_gene: -; j_gene: TRBJ2-7; abundance: -; v_gene: TRBV6-5; CDR3aa: CASSYSKLEAYEQYF; CDR3nt: TGTGCCAGCAGTTACTCGAAGCTAGAAGCTTACGAGCAGTACTTC
d_gene: TRBD1; j_gene: TRBJ1-1; abundance: -; v_gene: TRBV28; CDR3aa: CASSSTEGGGWTEAFF; CDR3nt: TGTGCCAGCAGTTCGACCGAAGGAGGGGGCTGGACTGAAGCTTTCTTT
d_gene: TRBD1; j_gene: TRBJ2-3; abundance: -; v_gene: TRBV28; CDR3aa: CASSPSGQGRHRYTQYF; CDR3nt: TGTGCCAGCAGTCCCTCGGGACAGGGGCGACACAGATATACGCAGTATTTT
d_gene: -; j_gene: TRBJ1-2; abundance: few; v_gene: TRBV12-3/TRBV12-4; CDR3aa: CASSHRWYGYTF; CDR3nt: TGTGCCAGCAGTCATCGCTGGTATGGCTACACCTTC
d_gene: -; j_gene: TRBJ1-5; abundance: -; v_gene: TRBV19; CDR3aa: CASSKQDSNQPQHF; CDR3nt: TGTGCCAGTAGTAAACAGGATAGCAATCAGCCCCAGCATTTT
d_gene: TRBD1; j_gene: TRBJ2-7; abundance: -; v_gene: TRBV19; CDR3aa: CASTPGQGAKEQYF; CDR3nt: TGTGCCAGTACCCCGGGACAGGGGGCGAAGGAGCAGTACTTC
d_gene: -; j_gene: TRBJ2-1; abundance: -; v_gene: TRBV7-2; CDR3aa: CASSSDNEQFF; CDR3nt: TGTGCCAGCAGCTCTGACAATGAGCAGTTCTTC
d_gene: TRBD2; j_gene: TRBJ2-5; abundance: -; v_gene: TRBV5-4; CDR3aa: CASSVLAGEETQYF; CDR3nt: TGTGCCAGCAGCGTCCTAGCGGGAGAAGAGACCCAGTACTTC
d_gene: -; j_gene: TRBJ1-1; abundance: -; v_gene: TRBV25-1; CDR3aa: CASKDRGGFIDTEAFF; CDR3nt: TGTGCCAGCAAAGACCGGGGCGGGTTCATCGACACTGAAGCTTTCTTT
d_gene: -; j_gene: TRBJ1-3; abundance: few; v_gene: TRBV6-1; CDR3aa: CASSPADSGNTIYF; CDR3nt: TGTGCCAGCAGTCCCGCGGACTCTGGAAACACCATATATTTT
d_gene: -; j_gene: TRBJ2-1; abundance: -; v_gene: TRBV10-1; CDR3aa: CASSESFRGNEQFF; CDR3nt: TGCGCCAGCAGTGAGTCGTTTCGTGGGAATGAGCAGTTCTTC
d_gene: TRBD2; j_gene: TRBJ2-7; abundance: -; v_gene: TRBV4-1; CDR3aa: CASSQDRASGLTYYEQYF; CDR3nt: TGCGCCAGCAGCCAAGATCGGGCTAGCGGACTGACTTACTACGAGCAGTACTTC
d_gene: -; j_gene: TRBJ2-3; abundance: -; v_gene: TRBV5-5; CDR3aa: CASSLDQPSTDTQYF; CDR3nt: TGTGCCAGCAGCTTGGATCAGCCTAGCACAGATACGCAGTATTTT
d_gene: -; j_gene: TRBJ2-2; abundance: -; v_gene: TRBV14; CDR3aa: CASSQVAGTGELFF; CDR3nt: TGTGCCAGCAGCCAAGTAGCAGGGACCGGGGAGCTGTTTTTT
d_gene: TRBD2; j_gene: TRBJ2-1; abundance: -; v_gene: TRBV19; CDR3aa: CASSMGLAPEEQFF; CDR3nt: TGTGCCAGTAGTATGGGACTAGCGCCGGAAGAGCAGTTCTTC
d_gene: -; j_gene: TRBJ2-7; abundance: -; v_gene: TRBV21-1; CDR3aa: CASSKYRKQGYEQYF; CDR3nt: TGTGCCAGCAGCAAATACCGCAAACAGGGCTACGAGCAGTACTTC
d_gene: -; j_gene: TRBJ2-1; abundance: -; v_gene: TRBV18; CDR3aa: CASSPAGSYNEQFF; CDR3nt: TGTGCCAGCTCACCGGCGGGTTCCTACAATGAGCAGTTCTTC
d_gene: -; j_gene: TRBJ1-6; abundance: -; v_gene: TRBV2; CDR3aa: CASSEDSLNSPLHF; CDR3nt: TGTGCCAGCAGTGAGGACAGTTTAAATTCACCCCTCCACTTT
d_gene: -; j_gene: TRBJ2-2; abundance: -; v_gene: TRBV7-9; CDR3aa: CASTETFTGELFF; CDR3nt: TGTGCCAGCACCGAGACCTTCACCGGGGAGCTGTTTTTT
d_gene: TRBD1; j_gene: TRBJ2-2; abundance: -; v_gene: TRBV4-2; CDR3aa: CASSQPDRGSTGELFF; CDR3nt: TGTGCCAGCAGCCAACCGGACAGGGGGAGCACCGGGGAGCTGTTTTTT
d_gene: TRBD2; j_gene: TRBJ2-1; abundance: few; v_gene: TRBV28; CDR3aa: CASSLSKSGGSYNEQFF; CDR3nt: TGTGCCAGCAGTTTATCTAAGTCGGGAGGCTCCTACAATGAGCAGTTCTTC
d_gene: -; j_gene: TRBJ2-5; abundance: -; v_gene: TRBV5-4; CDR3aa: CASSLDDAKETQYF; CDR3nt: TGTGCCAGCAGCTTGGACGACGCCAAAGAGACCCAGTACTTC
d_gene: TRBD1; j_gene: TRBJ1-2; abundance: -; v_gene: TRBV7-2; CDR3aa: CASSQTGGGGYTF; CDR3nt: TGTGCCAGCAGCCAGACAGGGGGAGGTGGCTACACCTTC
d_gene: -; j_gene: TRBJ2-1; abundance: -; v_gene: TRBV5-1; CDR3aa: CASSLGTGVYNEQFF; CDR3nt: TGCGCCAGCAGCTTGGGGACGGGTGTTTACAATGAGCAGTTCTTC
d_gene: TRBD1; j_gene: TRBJ1-1; abundance: -; v_gene: TRBV28; CDR3aa: CASSRDRANTEAFF; CDR3nt: TGTGCCAGCAGTCGAGACAGGGCGAACACTGAAGCTTTCTTT